This record concerns one T cell receptor beta chain sequence. This sample was included in a study of T cells after yellow fever vaccination. MiXCR, run by TCRdb on the 5' RACE reads, gives a single entry per CDR3 protein. Among some 290,000 distinct CDR3 sequences listed, approximately 11% were seen once. The receptor was derived from a man aged 18 to 30 who received the YFV17D yellow fever vaccine. Sequenced material: CD4+ T cells sorted from PBMCs, taken 45 days after the yellow fever booster vaccination.

CDR3 amino acids: CASSLSGFGYTF. DNA for the CDR3: TGTGCCAGCAGTTTATCAGGGTTCGGCTACACCTTC. The rearrangement links TRBV12-3 or TRBV12-4 to TRBJ1-2; D is possibly TRBD1 (5 bases). This CDR3 is built from 12 residues. Trimming left V 2 bases short and J 8 bases short, with 9 bases between.